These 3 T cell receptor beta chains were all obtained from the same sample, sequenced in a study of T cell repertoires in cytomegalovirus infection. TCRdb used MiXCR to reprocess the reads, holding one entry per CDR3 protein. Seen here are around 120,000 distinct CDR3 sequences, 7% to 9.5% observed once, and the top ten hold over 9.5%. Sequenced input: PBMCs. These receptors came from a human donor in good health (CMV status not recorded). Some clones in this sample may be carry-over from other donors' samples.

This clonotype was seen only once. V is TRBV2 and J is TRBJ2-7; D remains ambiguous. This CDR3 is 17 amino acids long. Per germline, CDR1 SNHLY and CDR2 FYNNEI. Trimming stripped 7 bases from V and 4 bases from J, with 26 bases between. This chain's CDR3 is CASNPQRTLAHSYEQYF. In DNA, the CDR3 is TGTGCCAGCAACCCCCAGAGGACCTTAGCTCACTCTTACGAGCAGTACTTC.

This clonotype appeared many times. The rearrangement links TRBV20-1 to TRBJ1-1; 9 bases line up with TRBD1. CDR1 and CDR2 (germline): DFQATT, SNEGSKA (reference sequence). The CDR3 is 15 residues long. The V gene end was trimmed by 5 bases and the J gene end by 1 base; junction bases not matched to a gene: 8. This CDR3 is CSAGTPGQGNTEAFF. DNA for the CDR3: TGCAGTGCTGGGACCCCGGGACAGGGGAACACTGAAGCTTTCTTT.

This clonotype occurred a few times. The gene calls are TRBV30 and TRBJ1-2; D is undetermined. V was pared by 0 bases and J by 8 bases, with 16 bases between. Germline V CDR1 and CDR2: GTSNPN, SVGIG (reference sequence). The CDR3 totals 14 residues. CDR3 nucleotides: TGTGCCTGGAGTGTCCGGACGCCCTTAGGAGGCTACACCTTC. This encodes CAWSVRTPLGGYTF. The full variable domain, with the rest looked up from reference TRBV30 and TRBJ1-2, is SQTIHQWPATLVQPVGSPLSLECTVEGTSNPNLYWYRQAAGRGLQLLFYSVGIGQISSEVPQNLSASRPQDRQFILSSKKLLLSDSGFYLCAWSVRTPLGGYTFGSGTRLTVV.